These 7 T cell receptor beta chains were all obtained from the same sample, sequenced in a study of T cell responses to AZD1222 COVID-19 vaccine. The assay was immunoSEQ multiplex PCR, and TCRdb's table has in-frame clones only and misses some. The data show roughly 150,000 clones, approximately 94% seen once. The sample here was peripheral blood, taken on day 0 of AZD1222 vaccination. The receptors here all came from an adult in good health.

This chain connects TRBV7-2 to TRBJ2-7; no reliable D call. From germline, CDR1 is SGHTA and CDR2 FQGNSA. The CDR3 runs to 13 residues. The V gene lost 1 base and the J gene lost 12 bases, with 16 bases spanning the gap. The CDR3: CASSLDALGKRYF. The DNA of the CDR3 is TGTGCCAGCAGCTTAGATGCATTGGGCAAGAGGTACTTC. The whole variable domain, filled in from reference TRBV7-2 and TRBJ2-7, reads GAGVSQSPSNKVTEKGKDVELRCDPISGHTALYWYRQSLGQGLEFLIYFQGNSAPDKSGLPSDRFSAERTGGSVSTLTIQRTQQEDSAVYLCASSLDALGKRYFGPGTRLTVT.

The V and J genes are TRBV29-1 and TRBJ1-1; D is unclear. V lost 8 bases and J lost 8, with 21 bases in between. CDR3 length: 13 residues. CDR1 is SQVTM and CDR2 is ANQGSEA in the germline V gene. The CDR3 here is CSTRHGILGEAFF. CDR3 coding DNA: TGCAGCACAAGACACGGGATTTTAGGGGAAGCTTTCTTT.

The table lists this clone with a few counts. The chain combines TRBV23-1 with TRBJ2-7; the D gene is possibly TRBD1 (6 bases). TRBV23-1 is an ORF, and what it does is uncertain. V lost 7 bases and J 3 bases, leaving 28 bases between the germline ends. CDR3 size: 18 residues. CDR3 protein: CASKHGTFKGTNLYEQYF. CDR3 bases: TGCGCCAGCAAGCACGGGACATTTAAGGGGACGAACCTCTACGAGCAGTACTTC.

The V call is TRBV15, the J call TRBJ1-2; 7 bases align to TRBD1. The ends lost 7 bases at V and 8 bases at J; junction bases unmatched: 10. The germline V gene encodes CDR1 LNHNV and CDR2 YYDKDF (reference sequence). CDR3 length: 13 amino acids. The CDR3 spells CATKGTEVRGYTF. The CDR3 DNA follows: TGTGCCACCAAAGGGACAGAGGTCCGAGGCTACACCTTC.

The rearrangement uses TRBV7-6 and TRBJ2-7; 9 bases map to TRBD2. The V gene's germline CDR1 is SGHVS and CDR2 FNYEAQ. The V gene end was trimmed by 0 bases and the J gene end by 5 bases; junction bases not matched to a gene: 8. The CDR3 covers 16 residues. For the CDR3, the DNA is TGTGCCAGCAGCTTAGCGAGGGCTAGCGGGATCCACGAGCAGTACTTC. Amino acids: CASSLARASGIHEQYF.

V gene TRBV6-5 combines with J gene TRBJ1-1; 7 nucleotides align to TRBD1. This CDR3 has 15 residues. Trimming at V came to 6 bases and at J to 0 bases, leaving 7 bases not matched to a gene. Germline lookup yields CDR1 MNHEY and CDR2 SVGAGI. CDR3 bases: TGTGCCAGCAGCCTTGGGACAGACTTGAACACTGAAGCTTTCTTT. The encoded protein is CASSLGTDLNTEAFF.

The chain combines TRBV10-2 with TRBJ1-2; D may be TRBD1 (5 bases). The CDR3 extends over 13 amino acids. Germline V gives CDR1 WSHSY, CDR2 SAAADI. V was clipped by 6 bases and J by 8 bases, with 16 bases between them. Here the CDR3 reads CASSTREQGGYTF. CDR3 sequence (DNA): TGCGCCAGCAGCACACGCGAGCAGGGAGGCTACACCTTC.